The following is a T cell receptor (beta chain) sequence with its context. Germline V gene lookup returns CDR1 LNHDA and CDR2 SQIVND (reference sequence). CDR3 size: 14 residues. J was trimmed by 10 bases and V by 9 bases; bases with no gene match: 14. This sample is part of a study of shared clonotypes between healthy human individuals. The protocol was immunoSEQ multiplex PCR, while the TCRdb copy is restricted to in-frame clones and leaves out a portion. The table has fewer than 600,000 clones, around 75% seen once. The chain employs TRBV19 and TRBJ2-1; 8 nucleotides match TRBD2. Sequencing used PBMCs. This clonotype originated in a woman in her 40s in good health. Some clones in this sample may be carry-over from other donors' samples. The CDR3 sequence: CASRRGGSGREQFF. For the CDR3, the DNA is TGTGCCAGCCGCCGGGGGGGCTCGGGTAGGGAGCAGTTCTTC.